The rows below give T cell receptor beta chains drawn from one sample of a study of blood T cell repertoires in COVID-19. The assay was immunoSEQ multiplex PCR, and TCRdb's table has in-frame clones only and misses some. The sample has roughly 300,000 clones; roughly 85% are singletons. Sequenced sample: PBMCs or T cells enriched from blood (not recorded which). The receptor set was obtained from a woman in her 50s who had recovered from COVID-19. Both conserved end residues are part of each CDR3. The D gene is left open where the match is weak. For some rows the clone size is stated as once, few or many, or as a class when expanded; others skip it.

D gene: -
V gene: TRBV3-1/TRBV3-2
clone size: -
J gene: TRBJ1-2
CDR3 DNA: TGTGCCAGCAGCCAAGATCCCGGAGGGTCGGAGTACTATGGCTACACCTTC
CDR3 protein: CASSQDPGGSEYYGYTF

D gene: TRBD2
V gene: TRBV4-1
clone size: -
J gene: TRBJ2-7
CDR3 DNA: TGCGCCAGCAGCACGACTAGCGGGGGAACCTACGAGCAGTACTTC
CDR3 protein: CASSTTSGGTYEQYF

D gene: -
V gene: TRBV2
clone size: -
J gene: TRBJ2-5
CDR3 DNA: TGTGCCAGCATCTTGACCCCAGGAGGGGAGACCCAGTACTTC
CDR3 protein: CASILTPGGETQYF

D gene: -
V gene: TRBV30
clone size: -
J gene: TRBJ1-1
CDR3 DNA: TGTGCCTGGTGCGCGGGGGGCATTGAAGCTTTCTTT
CDR3 protein: CAWCAGGIEAFF

D gene: -
V gene: TRBV20-1
clone size: -
J gene: TRBJ2-5
CDR3 DNA: TGCAGTGCTAGAGATCTGGGGGCCAAGTACTTC
CDR3 protein: CSARDLGAKYF

D gene: TRBD2
V gene: TRBV27
clone size: many
J gene: TRBJ2-3
CDR3 DNA: TGTGCCAGCAGTCCGGGACTAGCGGGGCCTGTCCGCACAGATACGCAGTATTTT
CDR3 protein: CASSPGLAGPVRTDTQYF

D gene: TRBD2
V gene: TRBV2
clone size: -
J gene: TRBJ2-7
CDR3 DNA: TGTGCCACCGGACCCGGGAGGGCGTCGGACGAGCAGTACTTC
CDR3 protein: CATGPGRASDEQYF

D gene: -
V gene: TRBV19
clone size: -
J gene: TRBJ2-7
CDR3 DNA: TGTGCCAGTAGTATACAGGGTTTTCCCAACGAGCAGTACTTC
CDR3 protein: CASSIQGFPNEQYF

D gene: -
V gene: TRBV4-1
clone size: -
J gene: TRBJ1-2
CDR3 DNA: TGCGCCAGCAGCCAAGAGAGCGCATCGGGAGGCTACACCTTC
CDR3 protein: CASSQESASGGYTF

D gene: -
V gene: TRBV30
clone size: once
J gene: TRBJ1-5
CDR3 DNA: TGTGCCTGGAGTGTAGGGGGGGCAAGCAATCAGCCCCAGCATTTT
CDR3 protein: CAWSVGGASNQPQHF

D gene: -
V gene: TRBV7-9
clone size: -
J gene: TRBJ2-5
CDR3 DNA: TGTGCCAGCAGCTTGAATAGGTTGGCGGGGCCTGGGTACTTC
CDR3 protein: CASSLNRLAGPGYF

D gene: -
V gene: TRBV4-1
clone size: -
J gene: TRBJ2-5
CDR3 DNA: TGCGCCAGCAGCCAGGCGACAGTCCAAGAGACCCAGTACTTC
CDR3 protein: CASSQATVQETQYF

D gene: TRBD2
V gene: TRBV29-1
clone size: few
J gene: TRBJ2-3
CDR3 DNA: TGCAGCGTTAAAGAGCGGGGGAACACAGATACGCAGTATTTT
CDR3 protein: CSVKERGNTDTQYF

D gene: TRBD2
V gene: TRBV7-2
clone size: -
J gene: TRBJ2-4
CDR3 DNA: TGTGCCAGCAGCTTAGTAAGCGGAGGACTAGCGGGCCCAAACATTCAGTACTTC
CDR3 protein: CASSLVSGGLAGPNIQYF

D gene: TRBD1
V gene: TRBV19
clone size: -
J gene: TRBJ2-6
CDR3 DNA: TGTGCCAGTACCCGACAGGGCAGATTCTCTGGGGCCAACGTCCTGACTTTC
CDR3 protein: CASTRQGRFSGANVLTF

D gene: TRBD1
V gene: TRBV5-4
clone size: once
J gene: TRBJ2-3
CDR3 DNA: TGTGCCAGCAGCGGCTTTGGGACAGGGGAAGTAGATACGCAGTATTTT
CDR3 protein: CASSGFGTGEVDTQYF

D gene: -
V gene: TRBV3-1/TRBV3-2
clone size: -
J gene: TRBJ2-1
CDR3 DNA: TGTGCCAGCAGCCAACGCGGGTACTCCTACAATGAGCAGTTCTTC
CDR3 protein: CASSQRGYSYNEQFF

D gene: -
V gene: TRBV7-3
clone size: -
J gene: TRBJ2-6
CDR3 DNA: TGTGCCAGCAGCTTAGGGGGAGGCGGGGCCAACGTCCTGACTTTC
CDR3 protein: CASSLGGGGANVLTF

D gene: TRBD1
V gene: TRBV2
clone size: -
J gene: TRBJ1-5
CDR3 DNA: TGTGCCAGCAACCTCGGACAGGGGAGTCAGCCCCAGCATTTT
CDR3 protein: CASNLGQGSQPQHF

D gene: -
V gene: TRBV6-5
clone size: -
J gene: TRBJ1-1
CDR3 DNA: TGTGCCAGCCAGTCCCAGATGGGGCGTACTGAAGCTTTCTTT
CDR3 protein: CASQSQMGRTEAFF

D gene: -
V gene: TRBV27
clone size: -
J gene: TRBJ2-3
CDR3 DNA: TGTGCCAGCAGTTTAAGAAGCGTTGATACGCAGTATTTT
CDR3 protein: CASSLRSVDTQYF

D gene: TRBD2
V gene: TRBV4-1
clone size: -
J gene: TRBJ2-7
CDR3 DNA: TGCGCCAGCAGCAAAGATCTAGCGGGAGTGTTCTACGAGCAGTACTTC
CDR3 protein: CASSKDLAGVFYEQYF

D gene: TRBD1
V gene: TRBV3-1/TRBV3-2
clone size: -
J gene: TRBJ2-7
CDR3 DNA: TGTGCCAGCAGCCAAGGGACAGGGGGGTGGTTC
CDR3 protein: CASSQGTGGWF

D gene: -
V gene: TRBV6-5
clone size: -
J gene: TRBJ1-1
CDR3 DNA: TGTGCCAGCAGAGACCGGGGCAGGGGATTTACTGAAGCTTTCTTT
CDR3 protein: CASRDRGRGFTEAFF

D gene: TRBD2
V gene: TRBV2
clone size: once
J gene: TRBJ2-7
CDR3 DNA: TGTGCCAGCAGTGTTACCCTAGCGGGAGAGCCCGAGCAGTACTTC
CDR3 protein: CASSVTLAGEPEQYF

D gene: -
V gene: TRBV7-6
clone size: -
J gene: TRBJ2-3
CDR3 DNA: TGTGCCAGCAGCCCTGGTTTGAGCACGCAGTATTTT
CDR3 protein: CASSPGLSTQYF

D gene: -
V gene: TRBV18
clone size: -
J gene: TRBJ1-5
CDR3 DNA: TGTGCCAGCTCACGGAGGACAGTTTATCAGCCCCAGCATTTT
CDR3 protein: CASSRRTVYQPQHF

D gene: -
V gene: TRBV7-3
clone size: -
J gene: TRBJ2-3
CDR3 DNA: TGTGCCAGCAGCCGTGGACTTACGTCTAGCACAGATACGCAGTATTTT
CDR3 protein: CASSRGLTSSTDTQYF

D gene: TRBD2
V gene: TRBV13
clone size: -
J gene: TRBJ2-2
CDR3 DNA: TGTGCCAGCAGCGAGACTAGCGGGAGCACCGGGGAGCTGTTTTTT
CDR3 protein: CASSETSGSTGELFF

D gene: TRBD1
V gene: TRBV2
clone size: -
J gene: TRBJ2-3
CDR3 DNA: TGTGCCAGCAGTGAAGAGACAGGGAGCACAGATACGCAGTATTTT
CDR3 protein: CASSEETGSTDTQYF

D gene: -
V gene: TRBV4-1
clone size: -
J gene: TRBJ1-5
CDR3 DNA: TGCGCCAGCAGCCGCAGAACCGGGTCCCTCAATCAGCCCCAGCATTTT
CDR3 protein: CASSRRTGSLNQPQHF

D gene: TRBD2
V gene: TRBV7-2
clone size: once
J gene: TRBJ2-1
CDR3 DNA: TGTGCCAGCAGGCTAGCGGGGAGCATGTACAATGAGCAGTTCTTC
CDR3 protein: CASRLAGSMYNEQFF

D gene: TRBD1
V gene: TRBV19
clone size: -
J gene: TRBJ2-3
CDR3 DNA: TGTGCCAGTAGCCATGGAACGGGACAGGGGGCCCCTACGCAGTATTTT
CDR3 protein: CASSHGTGQGAPTQYF

D gene: -
V gene: TRBV7-6
clone size: -
J gene: TRBJ1-1
CDR3 DNA: TGTGCCAGCAGCTTAGGCGGGCGGGACACTGAAGCTTTCTTT
CDR3 protein: CASSLGGRDTEAFF

D gene: TRBD1
V gene: TRBV2
clone size: many
J gene: TRBJ1-6
CDR3 DNA: TGTGCCAGCAGTGAGACAGGGAGCTCCTATAATTCACCCCTCCACTTT
CDR3 protein: CASSETGSSYNSPLHF

D gene: -
V gene: TRBV28
clone size: -
J gene: TRBJ1-2
CDR3 DNA: TGTGCCAGCACAACAGGGAGCTATGGCTACACCTTC
CDR3 protein: CASTTGSYGYTF